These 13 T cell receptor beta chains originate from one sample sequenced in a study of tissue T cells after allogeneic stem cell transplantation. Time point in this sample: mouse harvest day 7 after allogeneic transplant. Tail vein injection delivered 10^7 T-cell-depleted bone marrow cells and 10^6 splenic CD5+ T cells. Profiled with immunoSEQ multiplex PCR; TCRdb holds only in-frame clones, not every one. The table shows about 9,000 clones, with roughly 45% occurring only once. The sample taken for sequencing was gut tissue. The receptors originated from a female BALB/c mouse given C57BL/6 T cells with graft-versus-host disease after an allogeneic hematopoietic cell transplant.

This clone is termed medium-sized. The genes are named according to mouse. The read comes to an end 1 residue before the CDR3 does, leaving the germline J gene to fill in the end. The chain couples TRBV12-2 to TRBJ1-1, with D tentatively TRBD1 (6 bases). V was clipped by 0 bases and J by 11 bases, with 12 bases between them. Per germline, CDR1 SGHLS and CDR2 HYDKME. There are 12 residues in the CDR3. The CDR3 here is CASSLEGGEVFF. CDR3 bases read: TGTGCCAGCTCTCTCGAGGGGGGTGAGGTCTTC.

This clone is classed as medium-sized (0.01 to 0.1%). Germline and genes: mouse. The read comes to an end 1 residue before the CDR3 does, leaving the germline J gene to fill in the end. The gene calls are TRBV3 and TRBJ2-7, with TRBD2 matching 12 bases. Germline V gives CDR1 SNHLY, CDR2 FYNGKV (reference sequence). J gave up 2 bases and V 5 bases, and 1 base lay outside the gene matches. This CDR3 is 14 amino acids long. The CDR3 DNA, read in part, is TGTGCCAGCAGCCGGGACTGGGGGGCCTATGAACAGTAC. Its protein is CASSRDWGAYEQY. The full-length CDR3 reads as CASSRDWGAYEQYF. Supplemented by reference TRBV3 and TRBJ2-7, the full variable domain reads GPKVLQIPSHQIIDMGQMVTLNCDPVSNHLYFYWYKQILGQQMEFLVNFYNGKVMEKSKLFKDQFSVERPDGSYFTLKIQPTALEDSAVYFCASSRDWGAYEQYFGPGTRLTVL.

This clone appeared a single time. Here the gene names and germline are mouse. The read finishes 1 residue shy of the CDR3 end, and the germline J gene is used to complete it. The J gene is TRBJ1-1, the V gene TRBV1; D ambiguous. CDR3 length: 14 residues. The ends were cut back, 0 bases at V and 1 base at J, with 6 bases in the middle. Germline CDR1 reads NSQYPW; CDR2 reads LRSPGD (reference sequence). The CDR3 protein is CTCSADSKNTEVFF. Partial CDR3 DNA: TGCACCTGCAGTGCAGATAGCAAAAACACAGAAGTCTTC.

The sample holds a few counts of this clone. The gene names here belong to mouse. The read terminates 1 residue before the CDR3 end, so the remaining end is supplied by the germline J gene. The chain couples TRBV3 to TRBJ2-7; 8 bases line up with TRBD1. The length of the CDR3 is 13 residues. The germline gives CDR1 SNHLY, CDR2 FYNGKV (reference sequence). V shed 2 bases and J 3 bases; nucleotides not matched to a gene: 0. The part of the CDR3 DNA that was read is TGTGCCAGCAGCTTAACAGGGGGCTATGAACAGTAC. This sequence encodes CASSLTGGYEQY. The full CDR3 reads CASSLTGGYEQYF.

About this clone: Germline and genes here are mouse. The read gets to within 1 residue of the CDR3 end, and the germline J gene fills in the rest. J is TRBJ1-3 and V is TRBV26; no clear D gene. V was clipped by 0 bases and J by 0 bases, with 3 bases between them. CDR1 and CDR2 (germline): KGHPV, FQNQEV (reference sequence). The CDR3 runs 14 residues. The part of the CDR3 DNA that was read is TGTGCCAGCAGTCTGTCCTTTTCTGGAAATACGCTCTAT. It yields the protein CASSLSFSGNTLY. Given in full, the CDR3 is CASSLSFSGNTLYF.

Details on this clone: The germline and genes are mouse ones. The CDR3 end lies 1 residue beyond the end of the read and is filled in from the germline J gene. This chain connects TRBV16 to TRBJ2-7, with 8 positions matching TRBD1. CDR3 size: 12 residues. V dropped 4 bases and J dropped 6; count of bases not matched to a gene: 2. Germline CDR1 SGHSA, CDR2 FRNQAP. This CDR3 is CASSSDRAEQYF. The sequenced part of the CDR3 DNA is TGTGCAAGCAGCTCGGACAGGGCTGAACAGTAC.

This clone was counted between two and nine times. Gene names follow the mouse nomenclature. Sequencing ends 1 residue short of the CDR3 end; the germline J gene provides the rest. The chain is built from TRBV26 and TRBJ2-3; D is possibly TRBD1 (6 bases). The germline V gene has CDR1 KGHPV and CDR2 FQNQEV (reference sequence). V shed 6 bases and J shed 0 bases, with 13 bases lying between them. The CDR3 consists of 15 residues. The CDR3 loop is CASSRGTPSAETLYF. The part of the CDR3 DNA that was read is TGTGCCAGCAGCCGAGGGACACCTAGTGCAGAAACGCTGTAT.

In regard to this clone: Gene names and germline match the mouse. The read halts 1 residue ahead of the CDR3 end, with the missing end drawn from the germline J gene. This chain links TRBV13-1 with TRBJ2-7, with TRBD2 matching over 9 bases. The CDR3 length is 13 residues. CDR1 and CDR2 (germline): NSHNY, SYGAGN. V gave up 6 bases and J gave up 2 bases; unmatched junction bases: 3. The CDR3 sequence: CASTPGGAYEQYF. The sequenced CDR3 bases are TGTGCCAGCACCCCTGGGGGGGCCTATGAACAGTAC.

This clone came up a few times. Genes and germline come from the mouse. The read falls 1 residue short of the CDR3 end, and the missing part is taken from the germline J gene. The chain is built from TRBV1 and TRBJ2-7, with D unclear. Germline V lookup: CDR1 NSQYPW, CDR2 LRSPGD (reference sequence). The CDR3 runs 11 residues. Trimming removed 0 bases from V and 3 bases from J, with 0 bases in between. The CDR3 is CTCSADYEQYF. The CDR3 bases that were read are TGCACCTGCAGTGCAGACTATGAACAGTAC. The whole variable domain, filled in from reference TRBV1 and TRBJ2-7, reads VTLLEQNPRWRLVPRGQAVNLRCILKNSQYPWMSWYQQDLQKQLQWLFTLRSPGDKEVKSLPGADYLATRVTDTELRLQVANMSQGRTLYCTCSADYEQYFGPGTRLTVL.

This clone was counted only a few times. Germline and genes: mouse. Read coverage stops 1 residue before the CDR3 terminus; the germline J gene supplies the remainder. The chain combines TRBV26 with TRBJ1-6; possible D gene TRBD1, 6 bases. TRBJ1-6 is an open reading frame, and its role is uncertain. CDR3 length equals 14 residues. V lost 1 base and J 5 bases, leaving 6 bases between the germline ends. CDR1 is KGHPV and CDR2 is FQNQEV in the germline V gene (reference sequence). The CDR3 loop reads CASSLWTDNSPLYF. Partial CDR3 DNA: TGTGCCAGCAGTCTGTGGACAGATAATTCGCCCCTCTAC.

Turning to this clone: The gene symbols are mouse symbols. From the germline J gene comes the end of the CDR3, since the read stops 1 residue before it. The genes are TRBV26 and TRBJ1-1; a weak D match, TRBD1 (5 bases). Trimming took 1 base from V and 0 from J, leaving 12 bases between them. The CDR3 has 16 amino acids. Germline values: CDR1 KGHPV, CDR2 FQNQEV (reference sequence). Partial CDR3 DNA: TGTGCCAGCAGTCTGTTCCCGACAGATGCAAACACAGAAGTCTTC. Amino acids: CASSLFPTDANTEVF. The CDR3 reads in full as CASSLFPTDANTEVFF.

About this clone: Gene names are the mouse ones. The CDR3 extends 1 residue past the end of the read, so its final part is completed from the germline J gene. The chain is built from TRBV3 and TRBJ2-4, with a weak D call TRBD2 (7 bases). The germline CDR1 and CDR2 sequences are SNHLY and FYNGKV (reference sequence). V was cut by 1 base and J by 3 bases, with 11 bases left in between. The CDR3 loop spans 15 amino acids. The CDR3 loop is CASSLGLGAQNTLYF. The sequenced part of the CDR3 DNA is TGTGCCAGCAGCTTAGGTCTGGGGGCCCAAAACACCTTGTAC.

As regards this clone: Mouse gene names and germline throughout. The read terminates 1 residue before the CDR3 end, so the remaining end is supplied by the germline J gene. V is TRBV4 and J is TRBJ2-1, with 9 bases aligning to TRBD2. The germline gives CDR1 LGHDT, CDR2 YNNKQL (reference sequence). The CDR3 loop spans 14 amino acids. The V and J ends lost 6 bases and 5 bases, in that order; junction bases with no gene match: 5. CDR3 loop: CASSYWGAHAEQFF. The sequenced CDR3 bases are TGTGCCAGCAGTTACTGGGGGGCGCATGCTGAGCAGTTC.